One sample yielded the 26 T cell receptor beta chains listed below, sequenced in a study of human CD8 memory T cell subsets. TCR beta libraries were made by UMI-labeled 5' RACE. TCRdb re-called the 5' RACE reads; every CDR3 protein appears as one record, without DNA. Its clone listing holds around 4,400 distinct CDR3 sequences. Sample: CD8+ effector memory T cells (TEM) sorted from PBMCs. Subset in this sample: effector memory CD8 T cells, CCR7- CD45RO+ CD95+. The receptors here all came from a human donor in good health.

The chain links TRBV6-4 to TRBJ2-1; TCRdb picks TRBD2, but there is no DNA to check that call. CDR3 length equals 15 residues. Germline V gene sequence: CDR1 MRHNA, CDR2 SNTAGT. CDR3 protein: CASSDSTSGGAEQFF.

This chain connects TRBV6-4 to TRBJ2-3; TCRdb reports TRBD1, a call that lacks DNA to check it against. The germline V gene has CDR1 MRHNA and CDR2 SNTAGT. This CDR3 spans 13 amino acids. CDR3 sequence reads: CASSGTGTDTQYF.

The chain recombines TRBV4-3 with TRBJ1-1; TCRdb selects TRBD1, and the lack of DNA leaves this call unchecked. The CDR3 contains 14 residues. Germline CDR1 is LGHNA and CDR2 is YSLEER. CDR3 amino acids: CASSQADSGTEAFF.

This chain connects TRBV29-1 to TRBJ2-2; the D gene TCRdb calls, TRBD1, cannot be checked with no DNA. This CDR3 is 14 amino acids long. Per the germline V gene, CDR1 is SQVTM and CDR2 is ANQGSEA. CDR3 sequence reads: CSVTTGGDTGELFF.

The chain employs TRBV20-1 and TRBJ1-5. The CDR3 is made up of 15 amino acids. CDR1 and CDR2 (germline): DFQATT, SNEGSKA (reference sequence). The CDR3 spells CSARDLQGENQPQHF.

The chain uses TRBV6-2 or TRBV6-3 and TRBJ1-4; TCRdb calls TRBD1, which cannot be checked without DNA. The CDR3 totals 15 residues. Germline V gene data show CDR1 as MNHEY and CDR2 as SVGEGT. The CDR3 reads CASSYTGQGIEKLFF.

This chain uses TRBV20-1 with TRBJ2-1; there is no DNA to check the TCRdb D call of TRBD1. The CDR3 sequence is 15 residues long. Germline V lookup: CDR1 DFQATT, CDR2 SNEGSKA (reference sequence). The CDR3 here is CSAKDYRGQRDEQFF.

This clonotype is labeled medium-sized (0.01 to 0.1%) based on frequency. The V call is TRBV6-2 or TRBV6-3, the J call TRBJ1-5; checking the TCRdb D call of TRBD1 is not possible without DNA. Germline V gene lookup returns CDR1 MNHEY and CDR2 SVGEGT. The CDR3 length is 18 residues. CDR3 sequence reads: CASSSSGTGGNSNQPQHF.

This clonotype is deemed medium-sized by its frequency. The chain recombines TRBV25-1 with TRBJ2-7; the D call of TRBD1 rests on TCRdb alone, since no DNA is present to check it. Germline V gene sequence: CDR1 MGHDK, CDR2 SYGVNS. The CDR3 contains 15 residues. CDR3 sequence reads: CASSDPDRANYEQYF.

Judged by frequency, this clonotype is large. This rearrangement joins TRBV6-4 to TRBJ2-3; TCRdb's D call of TRBD2 is untestable without DNA. Germline V lookup: CDR1 MRHNA, CDR2 SNTAGT. The CDR3 has 15 residues. The CDR3 reads CASSDSTSDTDTQYF.

The rearrangement joins TRBV6-1 to TRBJ2-5; TCRdb's D gene call, TRBD2, goes unchecked for lack of DNA. Germline assignment: CDR1 MNHNS and CDR2 SASEGT. The CDR3 runs 15 residues. The CDR3 sequence is CASSPLAGEQETQYF.

According to its frequency, this clonotype is medium-sized. The V call is TRBV20-1, the J call TRBJ2-2; TCRdb picks TRBD2, but there is no DNA to check that call. The CDR3 consists of 17 residues. From germline, CDR1 is DFQATT and CDR2 SNEGSKA (reference sequence). CDR3 sequence reads: CSARDFLASGDTGELFF.

The chain recombines TRBV6-2 or TRBV6-3 with TRBJ2-3; absent DNA, TCRdb's TRBD2 call cannot be checked. CDR1 is MNHEY and CDR2 is SVGEGT in the germline V gene. CDR3 length equals 14 residues. CDR3: CASTEGGPTDTQYF.

The rearrangement uses TRBV6-1 and TRBJ2-3; the TRBD1 assignment by TCRdb is unverifiable without DNA. This CDR3 has 15 residues. The germline gives CDR1 MNHNS, CDR2 SASEGT. The CDR3 region is CASSESAGGTDTQYF.

The chain uses TRBV6-4 and TRBJ2-3; the TRBD2 assignment by TCRdb is unverifiable without DNA. This CDR3 comprises 15 residues. In germline, CDR1 is MRHNA, CDR2 SNTAGT. CDR3: CASKSGGATADTQYF.

The V gene is TRBV6-4, the J gene TRBJ2-2; checking the TCRdb D call of TRBD2 is not possible without DNA. Germline V gene lookup returns CDR1 MRHNA and CDR2 SNTAGT. This CDR3 region has 16 residues. CDR3 residues: CASSDGLAGDTGELFF.

This chain joins TRBV6-4 and TRBJ2-2; as DNA is missing, the TRBD2 call by TCRdb cannot be tested. CDR3 length equals 15 residues. Germline V gene data show CDR1 as MRHNA and CDR2 as SNTAGT. CDR3 loop: CASSEASDYTGELFF.

The chain combines TRBV15 with TRBJ2-3. Looked up from germline, CDR1 is LNHNV and CDR2 is YYDKDF (reference sequence). The CDR3 extends over 15 amino acids. Here the CDR3 reads CATSRGSTEIDTQYF. The full variable domain, completed using reference TRBV15 and TRBJ2-3, is DAMVIQNPRYQVTQFGKPVTLSCSQTLNHNVMYWYQQKSSQAPKLLFHYYDKDFNNEADTPDNFQSRRPNTSFCFLDIRSPGLGDTAMYLCATSRGSTEIDTQYFGPGTRLTVL.

The V call is TRBV4-3, the J call TRBJ2-7. This CDR3 contains 14 residues. Germline loops: CDR1 LGHNA, CDR2 YSLEER. The CDR3 reads CASSLTTSSYEQYF.

The chain links TRBV12-3 or TRBV12-4 to TRBJ2-5. This CDR3 is 11 amino acids long. The CDR3 protein is CASSNSETQYF.

The chain carries TRBV4-1 and TRBJ2-5. Germline loops: CDR1 MGHRA, CDR2 YSYEKL. The CDR3 totals 14 residues. The CDR3 sequence is CASSQEGSFETQYF.

Measured by frequency, this clonotype is medium-sized. The chain carries TRBV6-5 and TRBJ1-1; no DNA is available, so the TRBD1 call from TCRdb remains unchecked. Looked up from germline, CDR1 is MNHEY and CDR2 is SVGAGI. This CDR3 region has 15 residues. Here the CDR3 reads CASSKRTGEGTEAFF.

The chain couples TRBV7-8 to TRBJ1-4. CDR1 and CDR2 from the germline V gene are SGHVS and FQNEAQ. The CDR3 contains 16 residues. This chain's CDR3 is CASSLTGRGTNEKLFF. Full variable domain (rest looked up from reference TRBV7-8 and TRBJ1-4): GAGVSQSPRYKVAKRGQDVALRCDPISGHVSLFWYQQALGQGPEFLTYFQNEAQLDKSGLPSDRFFAERPEGSVSTLKIQRTQQEDSAVYLCASSLTGRGTNEKLFFGSGTQLSVL.

Its frequency marks this clonotype as medium-sized. J is TRBJ2-7 and V is TRBV7-6; TCRdb selects TRBD2, and the lack of DNA leaves this call unchecked. Germline loops: CDR1 SGHVS, CDR2 FNYEAQ. This CDR3 is 15 amino acids long. The CDR3 sequence: CASSDTSDSTYEQYF.

The gene calls are TRBV27 and TRBJ2-1. Germline CDR1 and CDR2: MNHEY and SMNVEV (reference sequence). CDR3 length: 16 amino acids. Here the CDR3 reads CASSLLVGSSYNEQFF.

The chain joins TRBV9 to TRBJ1-4; the D gene TCRdb calls, TRBD1, cannot be checked with no DNA. CDR3 length equals 13 residues. CDR1 and CDR2 from the germline V gene are SGDLS and YYNGEE. The chain's CDR3 is CASSSGTHEKLFF.